The TCR beta chain under discussion was sequenced for a study of Ad26.COV2.S vaccination and SARS-CoV-2 variants. Comment on this clone: The antigen remains undetermined.

The protocol was immunoSEQ multiplex PCR, while the TCRdb copy is restricted to in-frame clones and leaves out a portion. The sample records 350,000 to 500,000 clones, 70% to 90% being singletons. Study results and limitations: Similar non-spike TCR breadth was observed in recipients of vaccine and of placebo.

Germline lookup yields CDR1 SEHNR and CDR2 FQNEAQ (reference sequence). Deletions cut 3 bases from V and 0 bases from J, with 12 bases between. The CDR3 length is 16 residues. Treatment meaning: roughly 18 received Ad26.COV2.S at low or high dose, single or two shots; about five received placebo; per-sample allocation not given. Following the first vaccine or placebo injection, samples were taken on day 63. Its platform was an Ad26 vector, and its expressed antigen was Wuhan-strain SARS-CoV-2 spike. The receptor was isolated from a person aged 18-60 years who received the Ad26.COV2.S COVID-19 vaccine or a placebo. This chain uses TRBV7-9 with TRBJ1-3; D is possibly TRBD1 (5 bases). The sample consisted of peripheral blood, taken in a trial of Ad26.COV2.S vaccine versus placebo. The DNA for the CDR3 is TGTGCCAGCAGCTTGGGGGGACGGTTCTCTGGAAACACCATATATTTT. This sequence encodes CASSLGGRFSGNTIYF.